This T cell receptor (beta chain) was identified during a study of OX40 agonist ivuxolimab in advanced cancers. At the level of the study: Ivuxolimab, which patients received intravenously every 2 weeks, was dosed at 0.01 to 10 mg/kg. Prior checkpoint blockade (anti-PD-1, anti-PD-L1 or anti-CTLA-4) was permitted; over 30% had it.

There are 21 residues in the CDR3. V shed 0 bases and J 0 bases; nucleotides not matched to a gene: 17. Germline CDR1 and CDR2: LNHNV and YYDKDF (reference sequence). The protocol was immunoSEQ multiplex PCR, while the TCRdb copy is restricted to in-frame clones and leaves out a portion. The repertoire holds 48,000 or so clones, with approximately 86% as singletons. In this sample, this clone turned up once. The V gene is TRBV15, the J gene TRBJ1-3, with TRBD1 matching over 7 bases. This material consisted of CD4+ or CD8+ T cells sorted from blood, taken in a trial of the OX40 agonist ivuxolimab. The origin of this receptor is an adult with an advanced solid tumor such as melanoma, head and neck, liver or kidney cancer. The CDR3 region is CATSRDKVQVGQALSGNTIYF. CDR3 sequence (DNA): TGTGCCACCAGCAGAGATAAGGTCCAGGTTGGACAGGCCCTCTCTGGAAACACCATATATTTT.